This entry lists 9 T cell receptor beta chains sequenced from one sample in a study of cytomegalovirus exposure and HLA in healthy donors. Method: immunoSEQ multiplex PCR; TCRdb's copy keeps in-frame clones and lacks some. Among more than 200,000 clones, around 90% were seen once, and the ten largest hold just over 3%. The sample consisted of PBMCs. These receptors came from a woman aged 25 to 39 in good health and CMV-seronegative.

The CDR3 DNA sequence: TGTGCCAGCAGCACGGCCGGGAGGACATATGGCTACACCTTC. Its translation: CASSTAGRTYGYTF. This chain joins TRBV9 and TRBJ1-2, with TRBD1 as a possible D gene (5 bases). The length of the CDR3 is 14 residues. Looked up from germline, CDR1 is SGDLS and CDR2 is YYNGEE. Trimming removed 4 bases at V and 5 bases at J, with 15 bases between.

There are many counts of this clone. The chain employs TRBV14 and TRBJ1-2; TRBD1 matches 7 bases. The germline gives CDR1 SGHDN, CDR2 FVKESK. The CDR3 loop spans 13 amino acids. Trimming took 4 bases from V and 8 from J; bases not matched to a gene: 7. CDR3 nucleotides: TGTGCCAGCAGCCGACAGGGCCCGGGCGGCTACACCTTC. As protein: CASSRQGPGGYTF.

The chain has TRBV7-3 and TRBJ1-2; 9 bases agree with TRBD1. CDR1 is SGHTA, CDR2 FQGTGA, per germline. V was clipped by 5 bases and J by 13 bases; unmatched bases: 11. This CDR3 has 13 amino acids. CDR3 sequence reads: CASSPRGQGAVTF. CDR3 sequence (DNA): TGTGCCAGCAGCCCAAGGGGACAGGGTGCAGTCACCTTC.

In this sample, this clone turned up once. CDR3 sequence: CASSTQVMGLAGGGSYNEQFF. The CDR3 nucleotides are TGTGCCAGCAGTACCCAGGTTATGGGACTAGCGGGAGGGGGCTCCTACAATGAGCAGTTCTTC. This sequence joins TRBV28 and TRBJ2-1; 16 nucleotides line up with TRBD2. Germline CDR1 and CDR2: MDHEN and SYDVKM. The CDR3 is 21 amino acids. With 5 bases clipped from V and 0 bases from J, the junction kept 13 bases outside the gene matches.

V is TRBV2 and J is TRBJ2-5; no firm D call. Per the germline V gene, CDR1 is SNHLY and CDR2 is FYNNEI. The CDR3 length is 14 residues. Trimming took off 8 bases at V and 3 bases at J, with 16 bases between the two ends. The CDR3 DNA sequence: TGTGCCAGCTCACTAACAGCCGTTAAAGAGACCCAGTACTTC. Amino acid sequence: CASSLTAVKETQYF.

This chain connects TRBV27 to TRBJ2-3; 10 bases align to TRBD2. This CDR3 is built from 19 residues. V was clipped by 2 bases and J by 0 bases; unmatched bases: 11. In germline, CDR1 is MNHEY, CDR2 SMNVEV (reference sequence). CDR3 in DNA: TGTGCCAGCAGTTTAAGACCGGGACTAGCGTCCTTTAGCACAGATACGCAGTATTTT. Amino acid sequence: CASSLRPGLASFSTDTQYF.

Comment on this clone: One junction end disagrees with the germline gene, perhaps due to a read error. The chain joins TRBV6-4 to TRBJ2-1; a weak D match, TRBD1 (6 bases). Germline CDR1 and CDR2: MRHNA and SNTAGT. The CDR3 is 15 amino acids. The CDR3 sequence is CASSQGSTKYNGQFF. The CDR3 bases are TGTGCCAGCAGTCAGGGGTCAACAAAATACAATGGGCAGTTCTTC.

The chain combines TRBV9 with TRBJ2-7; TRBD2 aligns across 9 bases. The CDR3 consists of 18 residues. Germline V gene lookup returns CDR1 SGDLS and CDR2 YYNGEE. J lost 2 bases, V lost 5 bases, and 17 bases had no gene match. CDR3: CASSLPGSGSEITYEQYF. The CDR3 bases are TGTGCCAGCAGTCTCCCAGGTAGCGGGAGTGAGATAACCTACGAGCAGTACTTC.

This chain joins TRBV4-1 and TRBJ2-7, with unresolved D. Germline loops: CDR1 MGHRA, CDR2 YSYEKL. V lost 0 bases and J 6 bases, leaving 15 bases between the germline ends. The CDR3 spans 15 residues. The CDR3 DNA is TGCGCCAGCAGCCAAGATTTAAGGAGCTCGGGCGAGCAGTACTTC. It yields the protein CASSQDLRSSGEQYF.